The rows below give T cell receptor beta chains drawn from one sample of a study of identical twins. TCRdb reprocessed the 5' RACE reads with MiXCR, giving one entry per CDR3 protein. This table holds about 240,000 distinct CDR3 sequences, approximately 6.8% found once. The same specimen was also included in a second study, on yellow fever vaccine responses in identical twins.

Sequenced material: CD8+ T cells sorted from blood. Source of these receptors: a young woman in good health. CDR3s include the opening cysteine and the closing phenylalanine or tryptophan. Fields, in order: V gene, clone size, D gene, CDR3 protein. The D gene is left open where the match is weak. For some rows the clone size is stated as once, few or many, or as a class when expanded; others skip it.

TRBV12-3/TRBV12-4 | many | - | CASSLETLANEQFF
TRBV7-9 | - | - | CASSFGGAEAFF
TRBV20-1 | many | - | CSAYGGTDTQYF
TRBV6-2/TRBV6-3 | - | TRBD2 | CASSDPGLAYSSYNEQFF
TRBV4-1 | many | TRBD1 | CASSQSPGQAPDTQYF
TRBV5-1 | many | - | CASSLRASGELFF
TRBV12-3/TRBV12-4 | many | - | CASSPGTHTDTQYF
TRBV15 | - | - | CATSRDGLQETQYF
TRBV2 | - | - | CASERNNEQFF
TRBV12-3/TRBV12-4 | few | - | CASSPRETGELFF
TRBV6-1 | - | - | CASSPLRNPETQYF
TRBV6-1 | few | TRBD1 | CASSARQGGGTEAFF
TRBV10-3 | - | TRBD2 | CAIKGGGGPYSGANVLTF
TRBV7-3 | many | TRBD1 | CASSLGQGFDEQYF
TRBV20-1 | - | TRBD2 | CSARAGGWSHGFADNEQFF
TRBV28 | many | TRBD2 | CASSLHGLAGGSTDTQYF
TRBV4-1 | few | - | CASSQRSGSTYEQYF
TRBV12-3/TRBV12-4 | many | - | CASSWGGSSPLHF
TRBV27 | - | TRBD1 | CASSSGGYNSPLHF
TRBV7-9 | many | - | CASSAAHGNQPQHF
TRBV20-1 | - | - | CSARDPGTPEQFF
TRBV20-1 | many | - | CSARDLERNYGYTF
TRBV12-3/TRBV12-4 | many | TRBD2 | CASSPTAGVAYEQYF
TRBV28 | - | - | CASSLLMGAGNNEQFF
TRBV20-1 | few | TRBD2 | CSARDLLAGMTDTQYF
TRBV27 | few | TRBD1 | CASSSGQGAVTQYF
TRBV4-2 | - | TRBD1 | CASSQGLEEGAGGYTF
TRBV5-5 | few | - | CASSFKTTGELFF
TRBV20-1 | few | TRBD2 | CSARERGVYNEQFF
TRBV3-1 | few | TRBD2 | CASSQDWLAGATDTQYF
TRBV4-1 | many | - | CASSQVGQGSNQPQHF
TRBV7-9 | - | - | CASSPRGAGGTQETQYF
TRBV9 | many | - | CASSVSETQYF
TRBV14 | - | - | CASSQDLWGDTQYF
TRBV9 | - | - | CASSVATASSDTQYF
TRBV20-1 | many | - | CSARDSGSGDIWPQETQYF
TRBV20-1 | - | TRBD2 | CSAVGLVSGEQFF
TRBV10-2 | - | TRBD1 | CASRDRENTEAFF
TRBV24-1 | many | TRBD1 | CATRAGGNTEAFF
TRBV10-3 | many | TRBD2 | CAISAQRDVSYNEQFF
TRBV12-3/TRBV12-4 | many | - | CASSPDGSGYTF
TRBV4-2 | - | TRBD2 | CASSQDSAGGAWETQYF